This is a list of T cell receptor beta chains from one sample in a study of T cell responses to AZD1222 COVID-19 vaccine. Using immunoSEQ multiplex PCR, the repertoire was profiled, and TCRdb retains in-frame clones only, with some absent. The sample yields about 120,000 clones, about 90% seen once. Here the sequenced sample was peripheral blood, taken on day 0 of MenACWY control vaccination. These receptor sequences come from an adult in good health. The CDR3 runs from the conserved cysteine through the conserved F or W. Each record gives: clone size, V gene, CDR3 protein. Expanded clones get a size class; other rows say once, few or many, or leave the size out.

.,TRBV14,CASSRGLRGGTDTQYF
once,TRBV19,CASSLAGRNTEAFF
.,TRBV2,CASSDRDRGWVYGYTF
few,TRBV14,CASSQGTGYDTQYF
.,TRBV28,CASSPRLAGYFEQYF
.,TRBV6-5,CASSLRWAQDSPLHF
.,TRBV4-1,CASSQDKVSYSNQPQHF
.,TRBV28,CASIPDRGYTGELFF
.,TRBV15,CATSSRVIDQPQHF
.,TRBV24-1,CATGQANTGELFF
.,TRBV11-2,CASSSLTGSPEAFF
.,TRBV20-1,CSATSKWAFF
.,TRBV11-2,CASSSWIPEAKETQYF
.,TRBV5-4,CASSSASGGAGWFF